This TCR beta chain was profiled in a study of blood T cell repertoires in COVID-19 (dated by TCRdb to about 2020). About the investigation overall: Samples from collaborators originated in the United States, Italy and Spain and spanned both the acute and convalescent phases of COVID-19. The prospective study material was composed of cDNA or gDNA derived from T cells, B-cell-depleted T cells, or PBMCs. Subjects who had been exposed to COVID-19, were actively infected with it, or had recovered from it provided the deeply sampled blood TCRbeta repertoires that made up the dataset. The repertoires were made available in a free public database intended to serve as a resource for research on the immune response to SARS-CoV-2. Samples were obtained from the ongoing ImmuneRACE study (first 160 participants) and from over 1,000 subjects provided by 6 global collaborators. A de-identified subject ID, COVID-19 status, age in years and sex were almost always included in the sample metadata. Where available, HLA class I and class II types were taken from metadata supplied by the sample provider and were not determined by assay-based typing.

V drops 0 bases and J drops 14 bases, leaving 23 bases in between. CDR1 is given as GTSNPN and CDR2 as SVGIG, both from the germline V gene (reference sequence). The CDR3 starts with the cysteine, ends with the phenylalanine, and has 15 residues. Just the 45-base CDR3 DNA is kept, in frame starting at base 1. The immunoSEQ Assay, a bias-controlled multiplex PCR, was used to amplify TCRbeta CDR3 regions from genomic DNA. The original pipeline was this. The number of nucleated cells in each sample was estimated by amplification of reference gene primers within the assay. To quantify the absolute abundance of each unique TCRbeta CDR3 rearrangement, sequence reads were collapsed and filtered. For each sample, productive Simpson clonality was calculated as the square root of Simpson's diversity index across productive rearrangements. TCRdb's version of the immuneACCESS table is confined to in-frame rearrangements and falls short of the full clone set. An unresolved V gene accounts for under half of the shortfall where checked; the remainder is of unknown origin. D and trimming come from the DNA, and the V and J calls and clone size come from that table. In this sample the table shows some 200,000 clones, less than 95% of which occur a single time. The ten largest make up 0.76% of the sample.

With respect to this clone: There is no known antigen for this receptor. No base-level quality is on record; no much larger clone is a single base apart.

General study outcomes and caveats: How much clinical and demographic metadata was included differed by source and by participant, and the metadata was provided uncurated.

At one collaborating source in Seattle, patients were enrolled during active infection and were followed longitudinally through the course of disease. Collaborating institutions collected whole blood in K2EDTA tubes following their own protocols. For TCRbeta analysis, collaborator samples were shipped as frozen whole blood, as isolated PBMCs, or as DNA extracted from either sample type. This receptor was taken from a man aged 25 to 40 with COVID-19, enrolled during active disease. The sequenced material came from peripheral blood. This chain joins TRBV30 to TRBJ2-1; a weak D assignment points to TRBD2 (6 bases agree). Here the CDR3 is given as CAWSVPGRRESQEFF. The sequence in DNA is TGTGCCTGGAGTGTACCCGGGCGGAGGGAATCCCAGGAGTTCTTC.